This T cell receptor beta chain comes out of a study of T cells in Graves' hyperthyroidism and ophthalmopathy. Hyperthyroidism patients were newly diagnosed, had disease duration under 2 months, and were aged 18 to 65 years. Germline CDR1 reads DFQATT; CDR2 reads SNEGSKA (reference sequence). This CDR3 has 17 residues. J was trimmed by 5 bases and V by 5 bases; bases with no gene match: 17. Amplified TCR beta CDR3 regions derived from RNA transcripts. First-round RT-PCR with HTBI primers amplified the TCR CDR3 region. TCRdb used MiXCR to reprocess the multiplex PCR reads, holding one entry per CDR3 protein. The table shows a few hundred thousand distinct CDR3 sequences, with 13% occurring only once. There are many counts of this clonotype.

Sequencing was performed on blood. The rearrangement uses TRBV20-1 and TRBJ2-5; 10 nucleotides agree with TRBD2. The receptor was derived from a woman aged 18-29 years with Graves' hyperthyroidism. The CDR3 spells CSAPVAGGGRVGETQYF. The CDR3, as DNA: TGCAGTGCTCCCGTAGCGGGGGGCGGGCGGGTTGGCGAGACCCAGTACTTC.